One sample yielded the 5 T cell receptor beta chains listed below, sequenced in a study of identical twins. TCRdb recomputed calls from the 5' RACE reads with MiXCR, one row per CDR3 protein. This table holds roughly 570,000 distinct CDR3 sequences, 9.6% found once. These data were likewise used in another study, on yellow fever vaccine responses in identical twins.

Sample: PBMCs. These receptors all stem from a woman between 18 and 29 years old in good health.

The rearrangement uses TRBV20-1 and TRBJ2-7; TRBD2 matches at 11 bases. Germline CDR1 reads DFQATT; CDR2 reads SNEGSKA (reference sequence). Unmatched junction bases numbered 5, after V lost 3 bases and J lost 7 bases. CDR3 length equals 13 residues. The CDR3 sequence is CSARTSGTREQYF. For the CDR3, the DNA is TGCAGTGCTAGGACTAGCGGGACTCGTGAGCAGTACTTC.

The rearrangement joins TRBV6-5 to TRBJ2-6; D perhaps matches TRBD1 (6 bases). V lost 2 bases to trimming and J lost 2 bases, with 10 bases between them. CDR3 length: 16 amino acids. Per the germline V gene, CDR1 is MNHEY and CDR2 is SVGAGI. The DNA of the CDR3 is TGTGCCAGCAGTTACCAGGGGCTGACTGGGGCCAACGTCCTGACTTTC. Translation: CASSYQGLTGANVLTF.

The chain links TRBV15 to TRBJ2-7, with D possibly matching TRBD2 (6 bases). Trimming took 5 bases from V and 3 from J, leaving 17 bases between them. The CDR3 is 15 amino acids. Germline loops: CDR1 LNHNV, CDR2 YYDKDF (reference sequence). This chain's CDR3 is CATSAGLMGRYEQYF. CDR3 nucleotides: TGTGCCACCAGCGCGGGGCTAATGGGCCGCTACGAGCAGTACTTC.

This clonotype was counted only a few times. J is TRBJ2-1 and V is TRBV30; 8 nucleotides match TRBD1. The CDR3 extends over 16 amino acids. Germline V lookup: CDR1 GTSNPN, CDR2 SVGIG (reference sequence). V was clipped by 1 base and J by 12 bases; unmatched bases: 17. This CDR3 reads CAWSARDRWRQFGQFF. The CDR3 DNA sequence: TGTGCCTGGAGTGCCAGGGACAGGTGGAGACAATTTGGGCAGTTCTTC.

Many counts were recorded for this clonotype. The rearrangement uses TRBV28 and TRBJ1-5; D is uncertain. CDR1 is MDHEN and CDR2 is SYDVKM in the germline V gene. This CDR3 region has 13 residues. Trimming removed 1 base at V and 7 bases at J, with 8 bases between. For the CDR3, the DNA is TGTGCCAGCAGTTTATTGGGTGGGCAGCCCCAGCATTTT. It codes for CASSLLGGQPQHF.